The present entry profiles one T cell receptor beta chain with its context. The entry originates in a study of CD8+ T cells in alopecia areata. Stated treatment: oral pan-JAK inhibitor, 5-10 mg twice daily. V was pared by 4 bases and J by 6 bases, with 8 bases of the junction left unmatched. CDR1 and CDR2 from the germline V gene are MNHNS and SASEGT. This CDR3 contains 16 residues. RNA was isolated and reverse transcribed to cDNA, the sequencing template. Produced via immunoSEQ multiplex PCR; TCRdb's table is partial and in-frame only. The sample holds 170,000 or so clones, around three fifths seen once.

The receptor was derived from a human donor with alopecia areata. The rearrangement links TRBV6-1 to TRBJ1-5; 11 bases align to TRBD1. The sequenced sample was CD8+ T cells sorted from blood, obtained at week 24, from a patient treated with tofacitinib. The CDR3 here is CASSADAGTGGQPQHF. For the CDR3, the DNA is TGTGCCAGCAGTGCGGATGCTGGGACAGGGGGTCAGCCCCAGCATTTT.